These T cell receptor beta chains were read from a single sample in a study of blood T cell repertoires in COVID-19. Profiled with immunoSEQ multiplex PCR; TCRdb holds only in-frame clones, not every one. The sample shows about 46,000 clones, around 83% of them seen only once. The sample was PBMCs or T cells enriched from blood (not recorded which). These receptors came from a woman in her forties or fifties who had recovered from COVID-19. The CDR3 runs from the conserved cysteine through the conserved F or W. D genes are given only for firm matches. Size is omitted from some rows. Given values are once, few, many or a class for expanded clones.

V gene	J gene	D gene	clone size	CDR3 DNA	CDR3 protein
TRBV28	TRBJ2-3	TRBD1	once	TGTGCCAGCAGTGCCCTAGGGACAGGGGCTGACACAGATACGCAGTATTTT	CASSALGTGADTDTQYF
TRBV4-2	TRBJ2-5	TRBD2	-	TGTGCCAGCAGCCAAGAAGTAGCGGGAGTCTCAGAGACCCAGTACTTC	CASSQEVAGVSETQYF
TRBV7-3	TRBJ2-2	TRBD1	few	TGTGCCAGCAGCCCACGGGGACAGGAGAACACCGGGGAGCTGTTTTTT	CASSPRGQENTGELFF
TRBV18	TRBJ2-3	TRBD1	once	TGTGCCAGCTCACCACCCCCGGGACAGGGGGTAGATACGCAGTATTTT	CASSPPPGQGVDTQYF
TRBV18	TRBJ1-4	-	-	TGTGCCAGCTCACCTTTCGACGGGAGGAATAGGGAAAAACTGTTTTTT	CASSPFDGRNREKLFF
TRBV27	TRBJ2-1	TRBD2	-	TGTGCCAGCAGTTTATCGGTTAGCGGGAGGGATGAGCAGTTCTTC	CASSLSVSGRDEQFF
TRBV28	TRBJ2-1	-	-	TGTGCCAGCAGTTTGGAAGGGGCCACGATCCAGAATGAGCAGTTCTTC	CASSLEGATIQNEQFF
TRBV19	TRBJ2-5	TRBD1	-	TGTGCCAGTAGTGCGCAGACAGGGGGATTGGAGACCCAGTACTTC	CASSAQTGGLETQYF
TRBV11-2	TRBJ2-7	-	-	TGTGCCAGCAGCTCAACTAGTTTGAGCTCCTACGAGCAGTACTTC	CASSSTSLSSYEQYF
TRBV6-2/TRBV6-3	TRBJ2-3	-	-	TGTGCCAGCAGTCACACAGATACGCAGTATTTT	CASSHTDTQYF